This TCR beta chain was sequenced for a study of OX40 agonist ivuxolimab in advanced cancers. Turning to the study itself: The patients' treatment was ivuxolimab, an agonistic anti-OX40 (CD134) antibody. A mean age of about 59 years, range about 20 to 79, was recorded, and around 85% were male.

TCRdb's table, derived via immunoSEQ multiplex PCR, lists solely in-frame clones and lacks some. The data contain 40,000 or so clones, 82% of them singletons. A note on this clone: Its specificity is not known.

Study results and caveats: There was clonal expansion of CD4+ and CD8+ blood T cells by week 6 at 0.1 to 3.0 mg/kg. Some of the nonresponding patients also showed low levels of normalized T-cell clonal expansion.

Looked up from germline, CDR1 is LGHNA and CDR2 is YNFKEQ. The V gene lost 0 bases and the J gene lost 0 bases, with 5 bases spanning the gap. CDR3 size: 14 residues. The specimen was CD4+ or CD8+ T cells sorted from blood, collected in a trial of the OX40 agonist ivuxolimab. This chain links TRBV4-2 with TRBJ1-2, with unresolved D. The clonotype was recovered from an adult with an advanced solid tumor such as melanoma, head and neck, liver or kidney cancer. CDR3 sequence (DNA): TGTGCCAGCAGCCAAGACAGGACTAACTATGGCTACACCTTC. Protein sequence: CASSQDRTNYGYTF.